This T cell receptor (beta chain) was documented in a study of blood T cell repertoires in COVID-19. Germline CDR1 SGHRS, CDR2 YFSETQ. With 0 bases clipped from V and 0 bases from J, the junction kept 4 bases outside the gene matches. The CDR3 has 16 amino acids. Clones were read by immunoSEQ multiplex PCR, and TCRdb kept only the in-frame ones, dropping some. The table records 450,000 or so clones, 90% of them present only once. This clone was detected once. This clonotype was obtained from a man aged 18 to 29 who had recovered from COVID-19. The chain uses TRBV5-1 and TRBJ2-3; 7 bases map to TRBD1. The sequencing input was PBMCs or T cells enriched from blood (not recorded which). CDR3 DNA sequence: TGCGCCAGCAGCTTGGACCGGGACAGAAGCACAGATACGCAGTATTTT. This gives the protein CASSLDRDRSTDTQYF.